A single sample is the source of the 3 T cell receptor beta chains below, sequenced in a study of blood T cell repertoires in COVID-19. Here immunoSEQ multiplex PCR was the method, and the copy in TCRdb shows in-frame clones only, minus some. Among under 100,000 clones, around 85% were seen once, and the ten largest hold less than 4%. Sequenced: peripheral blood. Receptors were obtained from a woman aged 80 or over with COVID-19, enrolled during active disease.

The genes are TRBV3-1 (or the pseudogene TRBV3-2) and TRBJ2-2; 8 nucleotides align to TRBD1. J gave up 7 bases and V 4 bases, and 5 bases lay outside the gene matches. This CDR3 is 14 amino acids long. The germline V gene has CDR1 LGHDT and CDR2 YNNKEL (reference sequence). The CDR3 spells CASSLGQGGGELFF. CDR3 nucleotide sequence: TGTGCCAGCAGCCTAGGACAGGGAGGCGGGGAGCTGTTTTTT.

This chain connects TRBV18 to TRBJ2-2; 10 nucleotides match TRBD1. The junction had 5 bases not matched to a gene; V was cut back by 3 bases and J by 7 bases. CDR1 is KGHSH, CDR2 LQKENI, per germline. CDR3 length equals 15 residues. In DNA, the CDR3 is TGTGCCAGCTCACCTAGACAGGGGGCGATCGGGGAGCTGTTTTTT. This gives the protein CASSPRQGAIGELFF. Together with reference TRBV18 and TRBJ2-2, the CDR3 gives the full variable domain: NAGVMQNPRHLVRRRGQEARLRCSPMKGHSHVYWYRQLPEEGLKFMVYLQKENIIDESGMPKERFSAEFPKEGPSILRIQQVVRGDSAAYFCASSPRQGAIGELFFGEGSRLTVL.

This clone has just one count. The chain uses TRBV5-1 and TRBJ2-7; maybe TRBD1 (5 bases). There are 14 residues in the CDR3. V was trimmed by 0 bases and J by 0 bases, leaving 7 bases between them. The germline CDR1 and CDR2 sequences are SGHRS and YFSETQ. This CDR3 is CASSLGQFSYEQYF. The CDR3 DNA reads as TGCGCCAGCAGCTTGGGACAGTTCTCCTACGAGCAGTACTTC.